The 21 T cell receptor beta chains presented below share a single source sample, sequenced in a study of PD-1 blockade in classical Hodgkin lymphoma. The time point was: cycle 4 day 1 (C4D1), after less than 7 weeks of nivolumab. Every patient relapsed after autologous stem cell transplantation, and brentuximab vedotin exposure varied. Thawed PBMCs underwent magnetic negative selection to obtain purified CD8+ T cells. Using immunoSEQ multiplex PCR, the repertoire was profiled, and TCRdb retains in-frame clones only, with some absent. The sample includes 15,000 to 25,000 clones, approximately 80% of them seen just once. The starting material was CD8+ T cells from blood, obtained before the fourth cycle of nivolumab. The source is a human donor with classical Hodgkin lymphoma.

The chain recombines TRBV28 with TRBJ2-7, with D unclear. The CDR3 loop spans 16 amino acids. The V and J ends lost 1 base and 0 bases respectively, with 13 bases between them. Per germline, CDR1 MDHEN and CDR2 SYDVKM. The CDR3 loop is CASSLFPVFSSYEQYF. The CDR3 nucleotides are TGTGCCAGCAGTTTATTTCCTGTTTTTAGCTCCTACGAGCAGTACTTC.

CDR3 sequence: CASSFVRVYNEQFF. As DNA, the CDR3 is TGTGCCAGCAGCTTCGTGAGGGTTTACAATGAGCAGTTCTTC. This chain uses TRBV7-2 with TRBJ2-1, with D possibly TRBD2 on 5 matching bases. The V gene's germline CDR1 is SGHTA and CDR2 FQGNSA. V shed 3 bases and J shed 4 bases, with 10 bases lying between them. This CDR3 spans 14 amino acids.

The J gene is TRBJ2-7, the V gene TRBV6-5; D might be TRBD2 (5 bases). With 2 bases removed from V and 4 bases from J, the gap between germline ends came to 18 bases. The CDR3 spans 16 residues. The germline V gene encodes CDR1 MNHEY and CDR2 SVGAGI. The CDR3 nucleotides are TGTGCCAGCAGTTACACCCGGACTCGGGGTAGTTACGAGCAGTACTTC. This sequence encodes CASSYTRTRGSYEQYF.

This chain links TRBV7-9 with TRBJ2-7; possibly TRBD1 for D (6 bases). The germline gives CDR1 SEHNR, CDR2 FQNEAQ (reference sequence). Trimming took off 2 bases at V and 0 bases at J, with 17 bases between the two ends. There are 17 residues in the CDR3. CDR3 DNA: TGTGCCAGCAGCTTAAGAGGGGGTGACAGCCTCTCCTACGAGCAGTACTTC. As protein: CASSLRGGDSLSYEQYF.

V gene TRBV5-8 combines with J gene TRBJ1-1; tentatively, D is TRBD1 (5 bases). CDR3 size: 15 residues. Looked up from germline, CDR1 is SGHTS and CDR2 is YDEGEE. The V end lost 4 bases, the J end lost 0 bases, and 13 bases lay between the germline ends. Here the CDR3 DNA reads TGTGCCAGCAGCCCCCGGGGGGGGATGAACACTGAAGCTTTCTTT. This sequence encodes CASSPRGGMNTEAFF.

This chain links TRBV15 with TRBJ2-3; unclear D gene. The germline gives CDR1 LNHNV, CDR2 YYDKDF (reference sequence). Trimming took 8 bases from V and 6 from J, leaving 6 bases between them. The CDR3 sequence is 10 residues long. CDR3 sequence reads: CATGSDTQYF. The CDR3 DNA sequence: TGTGCCACCGGTTCGGATACGCAGTATTTT.

This clone was seen a few times. The V gene is TRBV14, the J gene TRBJ1-5, with D possibly being TRBD1 (5 bases). The germline gives CDR1 SGHDN, CDR2 FVKESK. There are 13 residues in the CDR3. V was shortened by 3 bases and J by 4 bases, with 7 bases between the two germline ends. CDR3 DNA: TGTGCCAGCAGCCAGACAGCTAATCAGCCCCAGCATTTT. This codes for CASSQTANQPQHF.

This chain links TRBV27 with TRBJ2-5, with 9 bases matching TRBD1. CDR1 MNHEY and CDR2 SMNVEV come from the germline V gene (reference sequence). The CDR3 covers 13 residues. The J segment lost 5 bases and the V segment lost 3 bases, leaving 1 base of the junction unmatched. The DNA for the CDR3 is TGTGCCAGCAGTTTCGGACAGGGGGAGACCCAGTACTTC. Its protein is CASSFGQGETQYF.

The chain carries TRBV2 and TRBJ1-1; D is perhaps TRBD1 (5 bases). Trimming pared 11 bases from V and 7 bases from J, leaving 23 bases between. Germline CDR1 reads SNHLY; CDR2 reads FYNNEI. The CDR3 is made up of 14 amino acids. The CDR3 DNA reads TGTGCCGAGCCCAGGGTCCAGATGAGGGATGAAGCTTTCTTT. Translating it yields CAEPRVQMRDEAFF.

The chain carries TRBV7-2 and TRBJ2-3; 10 nucleotides match TRBD2. This CDR3 is 16 amino acids long. The ends lost 1 base at V and 6 bases at J; junction bases unmatched: 7. Germline CDR1 reads SGHTA; CDR2 reads FQGNSA. Here the CDR3 reads CASSLEAGGLWDTQYF. The DNA for the CDR3 is TGTGCCAGCAGCTTAGAAGCGGGGGGGCTCTGGGATACGCAGTATTTT.

V gene TRBV6-5 combines with J gene TRBJ1-2, with 11 nucleotides matching TRBD1. Trimming cost V 4 bases and J 4 bases; bases outside gene matches: 5. The germline gives CDR1 MNHEY, CDR2 SVGAGI. The CDR3 runs 15 residues. CDR3 bases: TGTGCCAGCAGTTTGACCGGGACAGGGGGCTATGGCTACACCTTC. It encodes CASSLTGTGGYGYTF.

The chain employs TRBV4-2 and TRBJ2-7, with 13 bases matching TRBD2. CDR1 and CDR2 from the germline V gene are LGHNA and YNFKEQ. The CDR3 loop spans 15 amino acids. Losses at the gene ends were 3 bases for V and 5 bases for J; bases not matched to a gene: 4. CDR3 sequence: CASSQAGLAGDEQYF. The CDR3 region has the DNA TGTGCCAGCAGCCAGGCCGGACTAGCGGGGGACGAGCAGTACTTC.

V gene TRBV14 combines with J gene TRBJ2-3; 10 bases are a match to TRBD2. CDR1 is SGHDN and CDR2 is FVKESK in the germline V gene. The CDR3 covers 16 residues. J gave up 4 bases and V 4 bases, and 8 bases lay outside the gene matches. CDR3 in DNA: TGTGCCAGCAGCCCGGATAGCGGGGGGAAGGCAGATACGCAGTATTTT. Its protein product is CASSPDSGGKADTQYF.

This rearrangement joins TRBV27 to TRBJ2-6; no definite D call. Germline CDR1 and CDR2: MNHEY and SMNVEV (reference sequence). V was pared by 6 bases and J by 4 bases, with 7 bases between. The CDR3 covers 13 residues. This CDR3 reads CASRVTGANVLTF. DNA for the CDR3: TGTGCCAGCAGGGTAACCGGGGCCAACGTCCTGACTTTC.

V is TRBV30 and J is TRBJ1-1; 8 bases align to TRBD1. V shed 0 bases, J shed 5 bases, and the junction held 2 bases outside the gene matches. Germline CDR1 and CDR2: GTSNPN and SVGIG (reference sequence). The CDR3 is made up of 13 amino acids. CDR3 bases: TGTGCCTGGAGTGTAACAGGGGGTACTGAAGCTTTCTTT. Translation: CAWSVTGGTEAFF. Full variable domain (rest looked up from reference TRBV30 and TRBJ1-1): SQTIHQWPATLVQPVGSPLSLECTVEGTSNPNLYWYRQAAGRGLQLLFYSVGIGQISSEVPQNLSASRPQDRQFILSSKKLLLSDSGFYLCAWSVTGGTEAFFGQGTRLTVV.

This chain connects TRBV6-6 to TRBJ1-5, with a possible D match to TRBD1 (6 bases). The germline V gene encodes CDR1 MNHNY and CDR2 SVGAGI (reference sequence). The V end was cut by 7 bases, the J end by 6 bases, with 16 bases between. The CDR3 spans 14 residues. Here the CDR3 DNA reads TGTGCCAGCAACGCGGACAGCTGGGCTCAGCCCCAGCATTTT. Translation gives CASNADSWAQPQHF.

The chain has TRBV18 and TRBJ2-1, with D tentatively TRBD1 or TRBD2 (5 bases each). CDR3 length: 18 residues. Germline lookup yields CDR1 KGHSH and CDR2 LQKENI. V was clipped by 4 bases and J by 0 bases, with 19 bases between them. CDR3 region: CASSRIGTVPSSYNEQFF. CDR3 in DNA: TGTGCCAGCTCACGAATCGGGACGGTTCCTAGCTCCTACAATGAGCAGTTCTTC.

This clone was observed once. The chain recombines TRBV6-5 with TRBJ2-1; 14 nucleotides align to TRBD2. The CDR3 has 14 amino acids. Germline loops: CDR1 MNHEY, CDR2 SVGAGI. The V and J ends lost 10 bases and 7 bases, in that order; junction bases with no gene match: 6. CDR3 bases: TGTGCCACCAGACTAGCGGGGGGGCCGAATGAGCAGTTCTTC. Protein product: CATRLAGGPNEQFF.

V is TRBV12-2 and J is TRBJ2-1; the table's D call, TRBD2, has no DNA check behind it. TRBV12-2 is annotated as a pseudogene. This CDR3 contains 14 residues. CDR3 coding DNA: TGTGCAAGTCGCTTAGGATGGGGGGGAAAAGAGCAGTTCTTC. Its translation: CASRLGWGGKEQFF.

J is TRBJ2-1 and V is TRBV11-3; D is perhaps TRBD2 (6 bases). V shed 1 base and J shed 6 bases, with 7 bases lying between them. The V gene's germline CDR1 is SGHNT and CDR2 YENEEA. This CDR3 is 13 amino acids long. The CDR3 sequence is CASSLGTINEQFF. The CDR3 bases are TGTGCCAGCAGCTTAGGGACTATCAATGAGCAGTTCTTC.

The rearrangement links TRBV10-3 to TRBJ1-1, with 7 bases aligning to TRBD1. After removal of 6 bases from V and 6 bases from J, the junction contained 1 base not matched to a gene. Germline values: CDR1 ENHRY, CDR2 SYGVKD. This CDR3 is built from 11 residues. Written as DNA, the CDR3 is TGTGCCATCAGACAGGGGTCTGAAGCTTTCTTT. Protein product: CAIRQGSEAFF.